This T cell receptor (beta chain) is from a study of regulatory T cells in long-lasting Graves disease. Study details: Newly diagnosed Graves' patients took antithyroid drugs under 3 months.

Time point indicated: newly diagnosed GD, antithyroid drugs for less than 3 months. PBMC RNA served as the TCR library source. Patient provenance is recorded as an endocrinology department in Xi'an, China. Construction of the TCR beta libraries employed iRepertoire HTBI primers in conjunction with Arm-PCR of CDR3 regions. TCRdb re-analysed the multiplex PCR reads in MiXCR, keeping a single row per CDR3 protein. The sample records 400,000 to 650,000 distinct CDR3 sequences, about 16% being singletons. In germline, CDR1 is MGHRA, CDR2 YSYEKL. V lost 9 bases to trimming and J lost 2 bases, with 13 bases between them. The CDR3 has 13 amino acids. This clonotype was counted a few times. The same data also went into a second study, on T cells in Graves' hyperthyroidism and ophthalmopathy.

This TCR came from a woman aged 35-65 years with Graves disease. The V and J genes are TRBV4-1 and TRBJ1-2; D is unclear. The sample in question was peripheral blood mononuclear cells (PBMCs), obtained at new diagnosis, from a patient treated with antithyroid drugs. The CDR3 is CASHDGLNYGYTF. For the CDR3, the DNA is TGCGCCAGTCACGACGGACTGAACTATGGCTACACCTTC.